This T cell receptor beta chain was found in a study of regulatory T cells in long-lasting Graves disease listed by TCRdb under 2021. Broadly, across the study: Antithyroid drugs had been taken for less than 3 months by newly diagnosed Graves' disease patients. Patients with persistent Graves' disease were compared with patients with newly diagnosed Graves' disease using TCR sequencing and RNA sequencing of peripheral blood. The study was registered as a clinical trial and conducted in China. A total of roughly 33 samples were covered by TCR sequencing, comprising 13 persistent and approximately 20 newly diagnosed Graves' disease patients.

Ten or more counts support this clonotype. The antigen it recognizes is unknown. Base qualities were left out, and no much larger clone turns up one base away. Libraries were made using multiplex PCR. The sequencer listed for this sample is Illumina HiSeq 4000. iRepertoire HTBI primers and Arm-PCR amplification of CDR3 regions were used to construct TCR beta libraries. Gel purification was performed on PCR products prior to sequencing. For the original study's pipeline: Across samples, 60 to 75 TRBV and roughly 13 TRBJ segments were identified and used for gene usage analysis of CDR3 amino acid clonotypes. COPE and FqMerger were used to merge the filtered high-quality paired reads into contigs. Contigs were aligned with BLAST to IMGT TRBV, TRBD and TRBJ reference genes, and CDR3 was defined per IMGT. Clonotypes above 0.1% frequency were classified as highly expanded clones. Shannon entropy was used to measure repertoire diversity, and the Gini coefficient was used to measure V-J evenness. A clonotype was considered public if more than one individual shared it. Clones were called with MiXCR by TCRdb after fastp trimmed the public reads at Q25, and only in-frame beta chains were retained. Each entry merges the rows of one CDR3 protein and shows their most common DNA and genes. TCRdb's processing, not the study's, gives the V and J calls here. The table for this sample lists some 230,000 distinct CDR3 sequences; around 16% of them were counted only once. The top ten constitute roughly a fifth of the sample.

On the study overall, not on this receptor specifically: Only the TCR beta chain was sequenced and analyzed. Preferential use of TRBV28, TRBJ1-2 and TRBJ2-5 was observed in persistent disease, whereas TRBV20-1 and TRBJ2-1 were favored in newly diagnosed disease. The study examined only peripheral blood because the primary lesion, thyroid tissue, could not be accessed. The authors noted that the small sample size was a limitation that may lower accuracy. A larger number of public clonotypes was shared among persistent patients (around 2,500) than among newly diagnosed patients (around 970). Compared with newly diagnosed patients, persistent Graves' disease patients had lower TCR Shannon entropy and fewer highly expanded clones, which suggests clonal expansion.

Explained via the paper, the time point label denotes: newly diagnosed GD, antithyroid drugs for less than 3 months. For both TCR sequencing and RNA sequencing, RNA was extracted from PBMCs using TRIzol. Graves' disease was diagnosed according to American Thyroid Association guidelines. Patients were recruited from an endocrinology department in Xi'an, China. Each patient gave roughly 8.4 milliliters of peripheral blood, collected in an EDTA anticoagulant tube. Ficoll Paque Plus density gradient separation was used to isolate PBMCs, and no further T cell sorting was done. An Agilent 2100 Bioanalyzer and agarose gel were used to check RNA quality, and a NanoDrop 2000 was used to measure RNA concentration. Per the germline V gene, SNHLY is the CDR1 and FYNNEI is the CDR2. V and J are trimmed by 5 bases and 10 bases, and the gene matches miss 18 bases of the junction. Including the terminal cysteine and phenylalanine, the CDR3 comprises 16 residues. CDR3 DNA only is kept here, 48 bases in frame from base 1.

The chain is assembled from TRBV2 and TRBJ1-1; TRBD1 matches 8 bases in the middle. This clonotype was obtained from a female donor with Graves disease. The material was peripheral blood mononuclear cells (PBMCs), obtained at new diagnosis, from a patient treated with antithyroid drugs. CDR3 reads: CASSSALSGTGETAFF. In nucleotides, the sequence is TGTGCCAGCAGTTCGGCCCTTTCTGGGACAGGCGAGACAGCTTTCTTT.